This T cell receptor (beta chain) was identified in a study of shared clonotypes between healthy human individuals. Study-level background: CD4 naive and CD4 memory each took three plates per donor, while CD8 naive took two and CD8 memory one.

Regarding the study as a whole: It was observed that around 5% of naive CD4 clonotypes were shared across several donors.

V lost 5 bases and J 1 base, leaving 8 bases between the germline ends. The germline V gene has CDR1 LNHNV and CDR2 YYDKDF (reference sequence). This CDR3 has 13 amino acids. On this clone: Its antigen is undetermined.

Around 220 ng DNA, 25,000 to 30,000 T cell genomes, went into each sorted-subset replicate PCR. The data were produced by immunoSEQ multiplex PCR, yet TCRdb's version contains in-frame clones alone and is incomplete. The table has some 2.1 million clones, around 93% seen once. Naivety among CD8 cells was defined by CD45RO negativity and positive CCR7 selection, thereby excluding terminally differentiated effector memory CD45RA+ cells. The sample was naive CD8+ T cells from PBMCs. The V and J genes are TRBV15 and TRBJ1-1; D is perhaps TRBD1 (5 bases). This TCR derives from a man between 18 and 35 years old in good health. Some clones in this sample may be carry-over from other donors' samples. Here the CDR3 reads CATSLRGNTEAFF. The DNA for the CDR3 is TGTGCCACCAGCTTGAGGGGGAACACTGAAGCTTTCTTT.